A single TCR beta chain is shown here with its context. Reanalyzing the 5' RACE reads, TCRdb keeps one entry per CDR3 protein, without DNA. The sample includes approximately 440,000 distinct CDR3 sequences. CDR1 and CDR2 from the germline V gene are MGHDK and SYGVNS. The CDR3 covers 16 residues. This sample was taken from a study of T cells expressing NK-cell markers. The chain joins TRBV25-1 to TRBJ1-5; the TCRdb D gene call, TRBD1, has no DNA to confirm it. Sequencing input: blood T cells: a sorted CD56 or NKG2C T cell subset, CD4+ or CD8+ T cells, or bulk PBMC T cells (not recorded which). This receptor was obtained from a woman between 50 and 59 years old in good health. The CDR3 here is CASSEFEIGADQPQHF.